Listed here are 23 T cell receptor beta chains from one sample, sequenced in a study of cytotoxic CD8 clonotypes in ibrutinib-treated CLL. Generated by immunoSEQ multiplex PCR, the TCRdb table keeps only in-frame clones and is missing some. Here the sample spans about 330,000 clones, roughly 70% being singletons. This specimen was PBMCs, taken after 36 months of ibrutinib treatment. The receptors here all came from a human donor with chronic lymphocytic leukemia.

This clone was seen a handful of times. The chain's CDR3 is CASSHPGRDEQFF. In nucleotides, the CDR3 is TGCGCCAGCAGCCATCCAGGCAGGGATGAGCAGTTCTTC. V is TRBV4-3 and J is TRBJ2-1; a possible D gene is TRBD1 (5 bases). The CDR3 has 13 amino acids. Germline V gene lookup returns CDR1 LGHNA and CDR2 YSLEER. V dropped 3 bases and J dropped 8 bases, with 11 bases sitting between them.

CDR3 sequence: CASGGAGTGIGNEQFF. The DNA of the CDR3 is TGTGCTAGTGGTGGCGCCGGGACAGGGATCGGGAATGAGCAGTTCTTC. The chain joins TRBV12-5 to TRBJ2-1, with 9 bases identical to TRBD1. Trimming cost V 5 bases and J 7 bases; bases outside gene matches: 12. The CDR3 length is 16 residues. From germline, CDR1 is LGHNT and CDR2 FRNRAP.

The chain links TRBV6-1 to TRBJ2-7, with a possible D match to TRBD1 (6 bases). The CDR3 has 13 residues. V was cut by 10 bases and J by 2 bases, with 15 bases left in between. Germline V CDR1 and CDR2: MNHNS, SASEGT. CDR3: CATRQDGAYEQYF. The CDR3 region has the DNA TGTGCCACCCGACAGGATGGGGCCTACGAGCAGTACTTC.

This clone has a handful of counts. The V and J genes are TRBV5-4 and TRBJ2-7; D remains unclear. The CDR3 has 13 residues. The germline V gene encodes CDR1 SGHNT and CDR2 YYREEE (reference sequence). Trimming shortened V by 1 base and J by 2 bases, and 7 bases separated the two germline ends. CDR3 loop: CASSLITTYEQYF. The CDR3 coding sequence is TGTGCCAGCAGCTTGATAACCACCTACGAGCAGTACTTC.

Written as DNA, the CDR3 is TGTGCCATCAGTGACTCTTCAGTTTCCCCTGACGAGCAGTACTTC. Translation: CAISDSSVSPDEQYF. The rearrangement uses TRBV10-3 and TRBJ2-7, with no clear D. The length of the CDR3 is 15 residues. Germline assignment: CDR1 ENHRY and CDR2 SYGVKD. V dropped 3 bases and J dropped 5 bases, with 17 bases sitting between them.

This clone occurred once. The chain is built from TRBV19 and TRBJ1-5, with D possibly being TRBD1 (5 bases). The V and J ends lost 6 bases and 0 bases respectively, with 15 bases between them. CDR1 and CDR2 from the germline V gene are LNHDA and SQIVND (reference sequence). This CDR3 is 16 amino acids long. The CDR3 loop reads CASSRDGQNSNQPQHF. Written as DNA, the CDR3 is TGTGCCAGTAGCCGGGACGGGCAGAATAGCAATCAGCCCCAGCATTTT.

In its sample, this clone was seen a few times. The J gene is TRBJ2-7, the V gene TRBV9; D not resolved. V shed 5 bases and J shed 4 bases, with 4 bases lying between them. CDR1 is SGDLS, CDR2 YYNGEE, per germline. CDR3 length equals 10 residues. The CDR3 sequence is CASREYEQYF. For the CDR3, the DNA is TGTGCCAGCAGAGAATACGAGCAGTACTTC.

The V call is TRBV2, the J call TRBJ1-1; weak D call: TRBD1 (5 bases). V was cut by 3 bases and J by 8 bases, with 13 bases left in between. This CDR3 region has 13 residues. In germline, CDR1 is SNHLY, CDR2 FYNNEI. The CDR3 bases are TGTGCCAGCAGTGAGAGGATCAGGGCCGAAGCTTTCTTT. This gives the protein CASSERIRAEAFF.

The chain has TRBV19 and TRBJ2-7; D remains ambiguous. The ends were cut back, 5 bases at V and 3 bases at J, with 11 bases in the middle. Germline V gene data show CDR1 as LNHDA and CDR2 as SQIVND (reference sequence). The CDR3 has 13 residues. The CDR3 sequence is CASSPGRVYEQYF. The CDR3 DNA reads TGTGCCAGTAGTCCCGGACGGGTCTACGAGCAGTACTTC.

This clone has just one count. J is TRBJ2-3 and V is TRBV7-2, with 8 bases that match TRBD2. The CDR3 is made up of 15 amino acids. V dropped 4 bases and J dropped 3; count of bases not matched to a gene: 6. Germline V gene sequence: CDR1 SGHTA, CDR2 FQGNSA. CDR3 DNA: TGTGCCAGCAGCTCGGGACTAGGGATGACAGATACGCAGTATTTT. This gives the protein CASSSGLGMTDTQYF.

This clone has only one observation. The rearrangement joins TRBV5-4 to TRBJ2-1; D is unclear. Between the trimmed V and J ends, which lost 6 bases and 1 base, there was a span of 14 bases. From germline, CDR1 is SGHNT and CDR2 YYREEE (reference sequence). This CDR3 region has 15 residues. The CDR3 here is CASTVVTASYNEQFF. DNA of the CDR3: TGTGCCAGCACCGTAGTGACTGCGTCCTACAATGAGCAGTTCTTC.

The rearrangement joins TRBV19 to TRBJ1-4, with TRBD1 matching 9 bases. Germline loops: CDR1 LNHDA, CDR2 SQIVND (reference sequence). The J segment lost 0 bases and the V segment lost 3 bases, leaving 5 bases of the junction unmatched. The CDR3 runs to 17 residues. The CDR3 loop is CASSIRTGEATNEKLFF. CDR3 sequence (DNA): TGTGCCAGTAGTATTAGGACAGGGGAAGCAACTAATGAAAAACTGTTTTTT.

The chain combines TRBV4-3 with TRBJ1-5; no firm D call. Germline CDR1 and CDR2: LGHNA and YSLEER. The V gene lost 0 bases and the J gene lost 6 bases, with 9 bases spanning the gap. This CDR3 is built from 14 residues. CDR3: CASSQDRKGQPQHF. In DNA, the CDR3 is TGCGCCAGCAGCCAAGATCGTAAGGGTCAGCCCCAGCATTTT.

The chain joins TRBV18 to TRBJ2-7, with D tentatively TRBD1 (6 bases). CDR1 and CDR2 from the germline V gene are KGHSH and LQKENI. The germline V and J ends were trimmed by 6 bases and 3 bases, with 12 bases remaining between them. The CDR3 sequence is 13 residues long. The DNA of the CDR3 is TGTGCCAGCTCTAGGACAGCCCTCTACGAGCAGTACTTC. It codes for CASSRTALYEQYF.

This clone was counted a few times. The V and J genes are TRBV9 and TRBJ2-7; 10 nucleotides match TRBD2. Germline-derived CDR1 and CDR2 are SGDLS and YYNGEE. Unmatched junction bases numbered 6, after V lost 3 bases and J lost 0 bases. CDR3 size: 16 residues. The CDR3 DNA follows: TGTGCCAGCAGCGGACTAGCGGGTTCGAGCTCCTACGAGCAGTACTTC. It is translated as CASSGLAGSSSYEQYF.

The V call is TRBV5-1, the J call TRBJ1-4; TRBD1 matches at 9 bases. V lost 6 bases, J lost 7 bases, and 7 bases stayed unmatched. CDR3 length: 14 residues. The germline CDR1 and CDR2 sequences are SGHRS and YFSETQ. This CDR3 reads CASNDRGLGEKLFF. The CDR3 DNA is TGCGCCAGCAACGACAGGGGGTTAGGTGAAAAACTGTTTTTT.

This chain joins TRBV5-1 and TRBJ2-7; 8 nucleotides align to TRBD2. Germline CDR1 SGHRS, CDR2 YFSETQ. The J segment lost 2 bases and the V segment lost 1 base, leaving 2 bases of the junction unmatched. The CDR3 is 14 amino acids. The CDR3 DNA reads as TGCGCCAGCAGCTTGTCAGCGGGAGCCTACGAGCAGTACTTC. Its translation is CASSLSAGAYEQYF.

The chain combines TRBV18 with TRBJ2-3; 7 bases fit TRBD1. This CDR3 spans 14 amino acids. Unmatched junction bases numbered 4, after V lost 3 bases and J lost 4 bases. Germline loops: CDR1 KGHSH, CDR2 LQKENI. CDR3 amino acids: CASSPGTVSDTQYF. CDR3 sequence (DNA): TGTGCCAGCTCACCGGGGACAGTTTCAGATACGCAGTATTTT.

The chain is built from TRBV5-4 and TRBJ2-1, with D unresolved. Germline CDR1 reads SGHNT; CDR2 reads YYREEE (reference sequence). The CDR3 spans 15 residues. V gave up 3 bases and J gave up 0 bases, with 10 bases separating them. CDR3 coding DNA: TGTGCCAGCAGCTCATCCCTTGGCTCCTACAATGAGCAGTTCTTC. This translates into CASSSSLGSYNEQFF. Filled out from reference TRBV5-4 and TRBJ2-1, the complete variable domain reads ETGVTQSPTHLIKTRGQQVTLRCSSQSGHNTVSWYQQALGQGPQFIFQYYREEENGRGNFPPRFSGLQFPNYSSELNVNALELDDSALYLCASSSSLGSYNEQFFGPGTRLTVL.

The rearrangement links TRBV29-1 to TRBJ2-3; TRBD1 matches 7 bases. Trimming removed 7 bases from V and 1 base from J; junction bases left unmatched: 5. Germline CDR1 SQVTM, CDR2 ANQGSEA. This CDR3 comprises 13 residues. DNA of the CDR3: TGCAGCGGTGGGGACAGACGCACAGATACGCAGTATTTT. Protein product: CSGGDRRTDTQYF.

This clone was detected only a few times. This sequence joins TRBV27 and TRBJ2-3; TRBD2 aligns across 9 bases. This CDR3 has 15 residues. CDR1 is MNHEY, CDR2 SMNVEV, per germline (reference sequence). V lost 5 bases, J lost 6 bases, and 9 bases stayed unmatched. The CDR3: CASSSSGSLPDTQYF. As DNA, the CDR3 is TGTGCCAGCAGTAGTAGCGGGAGTCTTCCGGATACGCAGTATTTT.

The chain couples TRBV21-1 to TRBJ2-1. TRBV21-1 is a listed pseudogene. The CDR3 covers 16 residues. The CDR3 loop is CASSPRWTPILGEQFF. The CDR3 DNA follows: TGTGCCAGCAGCCCACGGTGGACCCCCATTTTGGGTGAGCAGTTCTTC.

This chain links TRBV27 with TRBJ2-7, with 12 bases matching TRBD2. Germline lookup yields CDR1 MNHEY and CDR2 SMNVEV (reference sequence). There are 15 residues in the CDR3. V gave up 5 bases and J gave up 4 bases; unmatched junction bases: 6. CDR3 loop: CASSLGLAGGYEQYF. CDR3 in DNA: TGTGCCAGCAGTCTCGGGCTAGCGGGAGGGTACGAGCAGTACTTC.